Each of the 5 T cell receptor beta chains below was sequenced from the same sample in a study of radiotherapy plus CTLA-4 blockade in lung cancer. Assay used: immunoSEQ multiplex PCR; TCRdb lists only in-frame clones, some missing. The sample consists of 15,000 to 20,000 clones, more than 70% of them appearing once. This sample comprised peripheral blood, obtained from a patient treated with radiotherapy plus ipilimumab. The receptor set was obtained from a human donor with non-small cell lung cancer whose response to radiotherapy plus ipilimumab could not be evaluated.

The chain recombines TRBV9 with TRBJ2-2, with 8 positions matching TRBD1. V shed 4 bases, J shed 3 bases, and the junction held 11 bases outside the gene matches. CDR3 length: 17 amino acids. Germline-derived CDR1 and CDR2 are SGDLS and YYNGEE. In DNA, the CDR3 is TGTGCCAGCAGCACGGACAGGGTTGAGGTGGACACCGGGGAGCTGTTTTTT. Amino acid sequence: CASSTDRVEVDTGELFF. Supplemented by reference TRBV9 and TRBJ2-2, the full variable domain reads DSGVTQTPKHLITATGQRVTLRCSPRSGDLSVYWYQQSLDQGLQFLIQYYNGEERAKGNILERFSAQQFPDLHSELNLSSLELGDSALYFCASSTDRVEVDTGELFFGEGSRLTVL.

The chain is built from TRBV27 and TRBJ2-5, with 12 bases fitting TRBD1. The J call is doubtful: the DNA matches TRBJ2-7 better. The germline gives CDR1 MNHEY, CDR2 SMNVEV (reference sequence). The CDR3 totals 15 residues. CDR3 region: CASQSMGTGGIEQYF. For the CDR3, the DNA is TGTGCCAGCCAATCTATGGGGACAGGGGGCATCGAGCAGTACTTC.

The chain combines TRBV27 with TRBJ1-6, with TRBD1 identical over 7 bases. Germline V CDR1 and CDR2: MNHEY, SMNVEV (reference sequence). V lost 4 bases and J lost 7; bases outside the gene matches: 4. The CDR3 sequence is 14 residues long. Here the CDR3 DNA reads TGTGCCAGCAGTTCCGGGACAGCAAATTCACCCCTCCACTTT. It encodes CASSSGTANSPLHF.

The chain combines TRBV7-8 with TRBJ2-7; perhaps TRBD2 as D (5 bases). The CDR3 has 15 residues. V lost 0 bases, J lost 2 bases, and 11 bases lay in between. The germline V gene has CDR1 SGHVS and CDR2 FQNEAQ. CDR3 in amino acids: CASSLAPSRTYEQYF. The CDR3 coding sequence is TGTGCCAGCAGCTTAGCGCCTAGCCGGACCTACGAGCAGTACTTC.

This chain connects TRBV5-1 to TRBJ2-7; 10 nucleotides line up with TRBD1. Germline V gene data show CDR1 as SGHRS and CDR2 as YFSETQ. The CDR3 covers 15 residues. V lost 1 base and J lost 6; bases outside the gene matches: 7. CDR3 region: CASSLLGTGVAEQYF. CDR3 in DNA: TGCGCCAGCAGCTTGTTAGGGACAGGGGTTGCCGAGCAGTACTTC.